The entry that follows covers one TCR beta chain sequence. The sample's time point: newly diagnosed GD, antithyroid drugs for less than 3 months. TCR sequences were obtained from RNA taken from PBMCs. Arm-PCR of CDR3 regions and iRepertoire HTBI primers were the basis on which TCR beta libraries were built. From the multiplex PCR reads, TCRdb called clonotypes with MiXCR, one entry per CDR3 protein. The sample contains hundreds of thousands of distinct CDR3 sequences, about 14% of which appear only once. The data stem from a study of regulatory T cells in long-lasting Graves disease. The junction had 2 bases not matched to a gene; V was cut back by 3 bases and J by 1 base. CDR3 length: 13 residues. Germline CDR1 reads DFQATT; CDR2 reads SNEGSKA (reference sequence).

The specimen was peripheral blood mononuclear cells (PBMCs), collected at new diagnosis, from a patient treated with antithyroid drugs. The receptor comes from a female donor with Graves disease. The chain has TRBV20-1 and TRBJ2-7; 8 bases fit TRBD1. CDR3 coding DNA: TGCAGTGCTAGTGGACAGGGTTCCTACGAGCAGTACTTC. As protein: CSASGQGSYEQYF.